This T cell receptor beta chain emerged from a study of identical twins. Overall study results and limits: Beta out-of-frame sequences showed weaker excess twin sharing. Alpha sequences out of frame and shared by twins had excess low generation probability.

MiXCR was run by TCRdb on the 5' RACE reads, yielding one entry per CDR3 protein. In the table there are roughly 250,000 distinct CDR3 sequences, more than 12% of which are singletons. Worth noting for this clonotype: As yet, its antigen is unknown.

The CDR3 covers 16 residues. V lost 7 bases and J lost 4; bases outside the gene matches: 10. From germline, CDR1 is DFQATT and CDR2 SNEGSKA (reference sequence). Everyone who gave samples was a healthy Caucasian. The TCR sequence derives from a woman younger than 35 in good health. V gene TRBV20-1 combines with J gene TRBJ2-3; 14 positions agree with TRBD2. Material for sequencing was memory (CD45RO+) T cells sorted from blood. In DNA form, the CDR3 reads TGCAGTGTTCAGGCCCCGGGACTAGCGGGAGCAGATACGCAGTATTTT. It is translated as CSVQAPGLAGADTQYF.